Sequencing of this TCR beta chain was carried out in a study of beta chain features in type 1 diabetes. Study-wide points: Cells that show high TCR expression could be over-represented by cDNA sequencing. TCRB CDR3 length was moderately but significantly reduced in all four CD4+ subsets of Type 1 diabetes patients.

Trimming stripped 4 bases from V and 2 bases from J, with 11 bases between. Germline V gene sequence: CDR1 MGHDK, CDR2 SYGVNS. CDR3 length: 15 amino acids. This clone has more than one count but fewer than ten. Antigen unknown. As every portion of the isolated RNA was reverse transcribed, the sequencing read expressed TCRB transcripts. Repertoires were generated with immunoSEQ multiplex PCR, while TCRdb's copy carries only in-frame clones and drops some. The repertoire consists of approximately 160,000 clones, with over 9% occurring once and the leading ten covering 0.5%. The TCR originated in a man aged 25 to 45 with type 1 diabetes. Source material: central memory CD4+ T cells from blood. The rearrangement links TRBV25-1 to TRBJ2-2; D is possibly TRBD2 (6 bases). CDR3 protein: CASSVKAGNTGELFF. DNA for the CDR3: TGTGCCAGCAGTGTAAAAGCGGGTAACACCGGGGAGCTGTTTTTT.